One and the same sample provided the 19 T cell receptor beta chains below, sequenced in a study of blood T cell repertoires in COVID-19. Clones were read by immunoSEQ multiplex PCR, and TCRdb kept only the in-frame ones, dropping some. The sample lists fewer than 300,000 clones, roughly 84% seen once, with 15% to 19% in the top ten. Source material: peripheral blood. These receptors all come from a person aged 65 to 85 with COVID-19, enrolled during active disease.

This clone was counted once. The chain couples TRBV7-2 to TRBJ2-5; D not certain. Trimming took 5 bases from V and 4 from J, leaving 17 bases between them. Germline lookup yields CDR1 SGHTA and CDR2 FQGNSA. The CDR3 is 15 residues long. CDR3 region: CASSTRRSPGETQYF. The CDR3 DNA reads TGTGCCAGCAGCACCCGAAGGAGTCCCGGAGAGACCCAGTACTTC.

This chain uses TRBV30 with TRBJ2-6, with TRBD2 identical over 14 bases. CDR3 length: 17 residues. With 3 bases clipped from V and 2 bases from J, the junction kept 3 bases outside the gene matches. Germline CDR1 GTSNPN, CDR2 SVGIG (reference sequence). As DNA, the CDR3 is TGTGCCTGGAGGCCGGGACTAGCGGGAGCTGGGGCCAACGTCCTGACTTTC. Encoded protein: CAWRPGLAGAGANVLTF.

J is TRBJ2-7 and V is TRBV28, with TRBD2 matching over 8 bases. Trimming at V came to 4 bases and at J to 6 bases, leaving 11 bases not matched to a gene. The CDR3 length is 15 residues. Germline V gene data show CDR1 as MDHEN and CDR2 as SYDVKM. The CDR3 sequence is CASSSEAGVRPEQYF. The CDR3 region has the DNA TGTGCCAGCAGTTCCGAAGCGGGAGTACGGCCCGAGCAGTACTTC.

This clone was detected only once. The chain recombines TRBV11-2 with TRBJ2-1, with TRBD1 as a possible D gene (5 bases). This CDR3 has 17 amino acids. Trimming pared 0 bases from V and 4 bases from J, leaving 16 bases between. The germline CDR1 and CDR2 sequences are SGHAT and FQNNGV. Here the CDR3 reads CASSLELSQGVYNEQFF. The CDR3 region has the DNA TGTGCCAGCAGCTTAGAACTTAGCCAGGGCGTATACAATGAGCAGTTCTTC.

The chain uses TRBV19 and TRBJ2-1; D is possibly TRBD1 (5 bases). CDR1 and CDR2 from the germline V gene are LNHDA and SQIVND (reference sequence). CDR3 length equals 13 residues. V was clipped by 6 bases and J by 1 base, with 7 bases between them. CDR3: CASRRGSYNEQFF. CDR3 nucleotides: TGTGCCAGTAGAAGGGGATCCTACAATGAGCAGTTCTTC.

The chain carries TRBV6-2 or TRBV6-3 and TRBJ1-5; 11 bases are a match to TRBD1. CDR3 size: 19 residues. J lost 2 bases, V lost 4 bases, and 13 bases had no gene match. From germline, CDR1 is MNHEY and CDR2 SVGEGT. The chain's CDR3 is CASSSTRTGGASGNQPQHF. In nucleotides, the CDR3 is TGTGCCAGCAGTTCCACCCGGACAGGGGGCGCGTCCGGCAATCAGCCCCAGCATTTT.

The J gene is TRBJ2-7, the V gene TRBV10-3, with TRBD1 identical over 7 bases. V shed 0 bases, J shed 5 bases, and the junction held 13 bases outside the gene matches. Per germline, CDR1 ENHRY and CDR2 SYGVKD. The CDR3 extends over 17 amino acids. The CDR3, as DNA: TGTGCCATCAGTGAGTCGACCTTCCTGACAGGGCGGGACGAGCAGTACTTC. Protein sequence: CAISESTFLTGRDEQYF.

V usage is TRBV9 and J usage is TRBJ1-1; D gene uncertain. CDR3 length: 16 amino acids. Trimming took 2 bases from V and 0 from J, leaving 14 bases between them. Germline lookup yields CDR1 SGDLS and CDR2 YYNGEE. The CDR3 is CASSVVRVPLNTEAFF. CDR3 DNA sequence: TGTGCCAGCAGCGTGGTACGGGTTCCCTTGAACACTGAAGCTTTCTTT. Based on the CDR3 plus reference TRBV9 and TRBJ1-1, the full variable domain is DSGVTQTPKHLITATGQRVTLRCSPRSGDLSVYWYQQSLDQGLQFLIQYYNGEERAKGNILERFSAQQFPDLHSELNLSSLELGDSALYFCASSVVRVPLNTEAFFGQGTRLTVV.

CDR3 nucleotides: TGTGCCATCAAACCCTCGGGGGCAACTAATGAAAAACTGTTTTTT. Protein product: CAIKPSGATNEKLFF. The chain carries TRBV10-3 and TRBJ1-4; D is perhaps TRBD1 (5 bases). This CDR3 is 15 amino acids long. From germline, CDR1 is ENHRY and CDR2 SYGVKD. V was shortened by 7 bases and J by 0 bases, with 12 bases between the two germline ends.

This clone was observed a single time. The gene calls are TRBV5-1 and TRBJ1-2; D is possibly TRBD1 (6 bases). CDR1 is SGHRS, CDR2 YFSETQ, per germline. Trimming shortened V by 5 bases and J by 0 bases, and 11 bases separated the two germline ends. This CDR3 is built from 14 residues. CDR3 in DNA: TGCGCCAGCAGGCCGGGGGGCACTAACTATGGCTACACCTTC. Its translation: CASRPGGTNYGYTF.

This sequence joins TRBV19 and TRBJ2-2; TRBD2 is a possible D gene (5 bases). V was shortened by 5 bases and J by 2 bases, with 15 bases between the two germline ends. The CDR3 totals 16 residues. CDR1 is LNHDA and CDR2 is SQIVND in the germline V gene (reference sequence). CDR3 bases: TGTGCCAGTAGTCCCTGGACTGCCAACAACACCGGGGAGCTGTTTTTT. As protein: CASSPWTANNTGELFF.

The J gene is TRBJ2-7, the V gene TRBV7-2; maybe TRBD1 (5 bases). V lost 5 bases, J lost 9 bases, and 17 bases lay in between. Germline assignment: CDR1 SGHTA and CDR2 FQGNSA. The CDR3 is 13 residues long. The CDR3 sequence is CASSDLGQGWQYF. CDR3 sequence (DNA): TGTGCCAGCAGCGACCTCGGGCAGGGTTGGCAGTACTTC.

The chain recombines TRBV29-1 with TRBJ2-2; TRBD2 might be the D (5 bases). V was clipped by 7 bases and J by 2 bases, with 20 bases between them. The CDR3 is made up of 16 amino acids. Germline CDR1 is SQVTM and CDR2 is ANQGSEA. CDR3 sequence: CSGPHAAGRNTGELFF. CDR3 in DNA: TGCAGCGGCCCACACGCGGCGGGCCGAAACACCGGGGAGCTGTTTTTT.

This clone showed up just a few times. This rearrangement joins TRBV4-3 to TRBJ2-3; TRBD2 aligns across 8 bases. From germline, CDR1 is LGHNA and CDR2 YSLEER. Unmatched junction bases numbered 12, after V lost 0 bases and J lost 7 bases. The CDR3 has 17 residues. The CDR3: CASSQDSLAGGRYTQYF. CDR3 bases: TGCGCCAGCAGCCAAGATTCGTTGGCGGGGGGCCGGTATACGCAGTATTTT.

This chain uses TRBV9 with TRBJ1-1; D gene unclear. This CDR3 has 16 amino acids. V was trimmed by 9 bases and J by 0 bases, leaving 21 bases between them. CDR1 SGDLS and CDR2 YYNGEE come from the germline V gene. In DNA form, the CDR3 reads TGTGCCACCCCGTCCCCCACAGACAATATGAACACTGAAGCTTTCTTT. The encoded protein is CATPSPTDNMNTEAFF.

The J gene is TRBJ2-5, the V gene TRBV24-1, with 7 bases lining up with TRBD2. Looked up from germline, CDR1 is KGHDR and CDR2 is SFDVKD. The ends lost 1 base at V and 3 bases at J; junction bases unmatched: 4. The CDR3 is made up of 15 amino acids. DNA of the CDR3: TGTGCCACCAGTGATTTAATCGCGGGAGAAGAGACCCAGTACTTC. Its protein is CATSDLIAGEETQYF.

This sequence joins TRBV7-8 and TRBJ2-1, with 7 nucleotides matching TRBD2. CDR1 and CDR2 (germline): SGHVS, FQNEAQ. Trimming at V came to 0 bases and at J to 4 bases, leaving 9 bases not matched to a gene. The CDR3 is 17 residues long. The CDR3 loop reads CASSLAHGGSRYNEQFF. The CDR3, as DNA: TGTGCCAGCAGCTTAGCTCATGGCGGGAGCAGATACAATGAGCAGTTCTTC.

The V and J genes are TRBV6-2 or TRBV6-3 and TRBJ1-2, with 9 bases identical to TRBD1. The germline gives CDR1 MNHEY, CDR2 SVGEGT. The CDR3 runs 17 residues. Trimming took 2 bases from V and 7 from J; bases not matched to a gene: 14. CDR3 sequence reads: CASSYTTGGHLMLGYTF. In DNA form, the CDR3 reads TGTGCCAGCAGTTACACGACAGGGGGTCATCTAATGCTTGGCTACACCTTC.

The chain recombines TRBV3-1 (or the pseudogene TRBV3-2) with TRBJ2-2; the D call may be TRBD1 or TRBD2 (5 bases each). The V and J ends lost 7 bases and 0 bases respectively, with 15 bases between them. This CDR3 region has 16 residues. Germline V gene data show CDR1 as LGHDT and CDR2 as YNNKEL (reference sequence). The DNA for the CDR3 is TGTGCCAGCACCCAGGGAGCTACCACGAACACCGGGGAGCTGTTTTTT. It is translated as CASTQGATTNTGELFF.